This T cell receptor beta chain was sequenced in a study of identical twins. Points from the study as a whole: High-abundance cord blood beta clonotypes had fewer insertions; memory repertoires showed none. The models gave estimates that fell short of the out-of-frame TCR alpha sharing seen in monozygotic twins.

From germline, CDR1 is DFQATT and CDR2 SNEGSKA (reference sequence). CDR3 length equals 12 residues. V dropped 5 bases and J dropped 5 bases, with 12 bases sitting between them. TCRdb called the 5' RACE reads again in MiXCR, with one record for every CDR3 protein. Altogether about 690,000 distinct CDR3 sequences are present, over 20% being singletons, with the ten largest covering 4% to 5.5%. Concerning this clonotype itself: No antigen is known for it.

These data also featured in a second study, about T cells expressing NK-cell markers.

The chain employs TRBV20-1 and TRBJ1-1; possibly TRBD1 for D (5 bases). The TCR was taken from a woman younger than 35 in good health. The sample was PBMCs. CDR3 bases: TGCAGTGCTGCCAGGGAGGGAACTGAAGCTTTCTTT. Residues: CSAAREGTEAFF.